These T cell receptor beta chains were read from a single sample in a study of blood T cells in healthy people across ages. TCRdb itself ran the 5' RACE reads through MiXCR, one entry per CDR3 protein. The sample lists 1.5 million to 2 million distinct CDR3 sequences; less than 50% were seen once. The specimen sequenced was blood. The receptor source for this set is a woman aged 40-49 years in good health. CDR3s include the opening cysteine and the closing phenylalanine or tryptophan. The order of the fields is clone size, J gene, D gene, V gene, CDR3 DNA, CDR3 protein. D genes are given only for firm matches. Rows give clone size only sometimes, using once, few, many, or a class for an expanded clone.

clone size: -; J gene: TRBJ2-1; D gene: TRBD1; V gene: TRBV6-6; CDR3 DNA: TGTGCCAGCAGGCCCGCACGGGACAGCTACAATGAGCAGTTCTTC; CDR3 protein: CASRPARDSYNEQFF
clone size: -; J gene: TRBJ2-5; D gene: -; V gene: TRBV7-2; CDR3 DNA: TGTGCCAGCAGCTTAGTAAATTCGGGGACCCAGTACTTC; CDR3 protein: CASSLVNSGTQYF
clone size: few; J gene: TRBJ1-6; D gene: -; V gene: TRBV29-1; CDR3 DNA: TGCAGCGTTCAACAGGGCGGGAATTCACCCCTCCACTTT; CDR3 protein: CSVQQGGNSPLHF
clone size: -; J gene: TRBJ2-7; D gene: TRBD1; V gene: TRBV27; CDR3 DNA: TGTGCCAGCAGAAAATTTGGGACAGCAACCTACGAGCAGTACTTC; CDR3 protein: CASRKFGTATYEQYF
clone size: few; J gene: TRBJ2-7; D gene: TRBD2; V gene: TRBV6-2/TRBV6-3; CDR3 DNA: TGTGCCAGTAGTACCGGGACTAGCGGAACCTACGAGCAGTACTTC; CDR3 protein: CASSTGTSGTYEQYF
clone size: -; J gene: TRBJ1-5; D gene: -; V gene: TRBV20-1; CDR3 DNA: TGCAGTGCTAGAGATCGGAGGACAAGCAATCAGCCCCAGCATTTT; CDR3 protein: CSARDRRTSNQPQHF
clone size: -; J gene: TRBJ2-1; D gene: -; V gene: TRBV15; CDR3 DNA: TGTGCCACCGCTAGCAGGGGGGGCCGAGATGAGCAGTTCTTC; CDR3 protein: CATASRGGRDEQFF
clone size: many; J gene: TRBJ2-1; D gene: TRBD2; V gene: TRBV4-3; CDR3 DNA: TGCGCCAGCAGCCAAGATGGAACGGGACTAGCGGCCTACAATGAGCAGTTCTTC; CDR3 protein: CASSQDGTGLAAYNEQFF
clone size: -; J gene: TRBJ2-1; D gene: TRBD2; V gene: TRBV4-3; CDR3 DNA: TGCGCCAGCAGCCCCTTTACTAGCGGGGAAAACAATGAGCAGTTCTTC; CDR3 protein: CASSPFTSGENNEQFF
clone size: few; J gene: TRBJ2-3; D gene: -; V gene: TRBV9; CDR3 DNA: TGTGCCAGCAGCGTGGGCGGAATTTACACAGATACGCAGTATTTT; CDR3 protein: CASSVGGIYTDTQYF
clone size: few; J gene: TRBJ2-7; D gene: -; V gene: TRBV29-1; CDR3 DNA: TGCGGCGCTTTGGGGGACTCCTACGAGCAGTACTTC; CDR3 protein: CGALGDSYEQYF
clone size: few; J gene: TRBJ2-1; D gene: -; V gene: TRBV7-3; CDR3 DNA: TGTGCCAGCAGCAAGCAGGGTGGTGAGCAGTTCTTC; CDR3 protein: CASSKQGGEQFF
clone size: -; J gene: TRBJ2-3; D gene: -; V gene: TRBV15; CDR3 DNA: TGTGCCACCAGCCGTGTGGGAGATACGCAGTATTTT; CDR3 protein: CATSRVGDTQYF
clone size: few; J gene: TRBJ2-3; D gene: -; V gene: TRBV4-3; CDR3 DNA: TGCGCCAGCAGCCAAGATGGGGCTGGGGGCGATACGCAGTATTTT; CDR3 protein: CASSQDGAGGDTQYF
clone size: -; J gene: TRBJ2-7; D gene: -; V gene: TRBV2; CDR3 DNA: TGTGCCAGCAGTGAAGCGCTTGGTAGGGGCCAGTACGAGCAGTACTTC; CDR3 protein: CASSEALGRGQYEQYF
clone size: -; J gene: TRBJ2-3; D gene: -; V gene: TRBV29-1; CDR3 DNA: TGCAGCGCCCCGGCCGACACAGATACGCAGTATTTT; CDR3 protein: CSAPADTDTQYF
clone size: -; J gene: TRBJ1-5; D gene: -; V gene: TRBV7-2; CDR3 DNA: TGTGCCAGCAGCCTCTATCCACAAAGCAATCAGCCCCAGCATTTT; CDR3 protein: CASSLYPQSNQPQHF
clone size: -; J gene: TRBJ2-1; D gene: TRBD2; V gene: TRBV12-3/TRBV12-4; CDR3 DNA: TGTGCCAGCAGCTTTGACGGGAGCGGGAGGTACAATGAGCAGTTCTTC; CDR3 protein: CASSFDGSGRYNEQFF
clone size: -; J gene: TRBJ2-6; D gene: TRBD1; V gene: TRBV7-9; CDR3 DNA: TGTGCCAGCAGCCCGGGACAGGGGACTTCCTATGGGGCCAACGTCCTGACTTTC; CDR3 protein: CASSPGQGTSYGANVLTF
clone size: -; J gene: TRBJ2-5; D gene: -; V gene: TRBV5-5; CDR3 DNA: TGTGCCAGCAGCTTGGCAAAGCGTAGAGCGGGCCGTCAAGAGACCCAGTACTTC; CDR3 protein: CASSLAKRRAGRQETQYF
clone size: many; J gene: TRBJ2-7; D gene: TRBD1; V gene: TRBV29-1; CDR3 DNA: TGCAGCGTCGGACAGGGAAGCTCCTACGAGCAGTACTTC; CDR3 protein: CSVGQGSSYEQYF
clone size: many; J gene: TRBJ1-2; D gene: -; V gene: TRBV5-1; CDR3 DNA: TGCGCCAGCAGCTTGGACAGGGACGGCTACACCTTC; CDR3 protein: CASSLDRDGYTF
clone size: -; J gene: TRBJ2-4; D gene: -; V gene: TRBV6-2/TRBV6-3; CDR3 DNA: TGTGCCAGCAGGTCGCCTCGACCCCCTATTGACATTCAGTACTTC; CDR3 protein: CASRSPRPPIDIQYF
clone size: once; J gene: TRBJ1-1; D gene: -; V gene: TRBV28; CDR3 DNA: TGTGCCAGCAGTTCGACCAGGGGACAGAACACTGAAGCTTTCTTT; CDR3 protein: CASSSTRGQNTEAFF
clone size: once; J gene: TRBJ2-1; D gene: -; V gene: TRBV25-1; CDR3 DNA: TGTGCCGGCAGCCCGGGACTGATCTACAATGAGCAGTTCTTC; CDR3 protein: CAGSPGLIYNEQFF
clone size: -; J gene: TRBJ2-7; D gene: TRBD1; V gene: TRBV20-1; CDR3 DNA: TGCAGTGCTAGGGACAGGCTAATCCTTGACGAGCAGTACTTC; CDR3 protein: CSARDRLILDEQYF
clone size: -; J gene: TRBJ2-7; D gene: -; V gene: TRBV4-3; CDR3 DNA: TGCGCCAGCAGCCAAGAACTAGTGACCTACGAGCAGTACTTC; CDR3 protein: CASSQELVTYEQYF
clone size: -; J gene: TRBJ2-5; D gene: TRBD2; V gene: TRBV20-1; CDR3 DNA: TGCAGTGCTAATCTCTTTTCTAGCGGGGACCTACAAGAGACCCAGTACTTC; CDR3 protein: CSANLFSSGDLQETQYF
clone size: -; J gene: TRBJ2-3; D gene: -; V gene: TRBV5-1; CDR3 DNA: TGCGCCAGCAGCTTGGACACCCATTTCGGAGATACGCAGTATTTT; CDR3 protein: CASSLDTHFGDTQYF
clone size: few; J gene: TRBJ1-6; D gene: -; V gene: TRBV6-4; CDR3 DNA: TGTGCCAGCGGGCATGAGAGGGATGGAGCACCCCTCCACTTT; CDR3 protein: CASGHERDGAPLHF
clone size: few; J gene: TRBJ2-1; D gene: TRBD2; V gene: TRBV9; CDR3 DNA: TGTGCCAGCAACGCCGAGCGGGGGGGCAACAATGAGCAGTTCTTC; CDR3 protein: CASNAERGGNNEQFF
clone size: -; J gene: TRBJ1-1; D gene: -; V gene: TRBV6-5; CDR3 DNA: TGTGCCAGCAGTCGGGGGAATACAGGTAGAGCTTTCTTT; CDR3 protein: CASSRGNTGRAFF
clone size: once; J gene: TRBJ2-1; D gene: -; V gene: TRBV29-1; CDR3 DNA: TGCAGCGTTGAATCTATTAGTTCCTACAATGAGCAGTTCTTC; CDR3 protein: CSVESISSYNEQFF
clone size: few; J gene: TRBJ2-7; D gene: -; V gene: TRBV7-2; CDR3 DNA: TGTGCCAGCAGCCCCCGACAGAGATCCTACGAGCAGTACTTC; CDR3 protein: CASSPRQRSYEQYF
clone size: -; J gene: TRBJ2-7; D gene: -; V gene: TRBV6-2/TRBV6-3; CDR3 DNA: TGTGCCAGCACTAGCGGCGGGGGCGACGCCTACGAGCAGTACTTC; CDR3 protein: CASTSGGGDAYEQYF